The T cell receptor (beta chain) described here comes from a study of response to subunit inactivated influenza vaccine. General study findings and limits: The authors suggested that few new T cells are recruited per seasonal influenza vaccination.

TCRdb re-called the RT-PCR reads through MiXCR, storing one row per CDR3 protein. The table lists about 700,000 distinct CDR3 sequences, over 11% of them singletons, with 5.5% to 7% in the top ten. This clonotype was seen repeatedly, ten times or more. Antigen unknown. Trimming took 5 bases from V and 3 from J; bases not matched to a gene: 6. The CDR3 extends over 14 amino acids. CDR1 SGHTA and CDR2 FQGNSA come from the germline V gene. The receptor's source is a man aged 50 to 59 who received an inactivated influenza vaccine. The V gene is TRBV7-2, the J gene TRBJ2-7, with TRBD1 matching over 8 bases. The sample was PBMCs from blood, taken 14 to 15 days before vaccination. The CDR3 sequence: CASSPGQGYYEQYF. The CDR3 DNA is TGTGCCAGCAGCCCAGGACAGGGCTACTACGAGCAGTACTTC.